The entry below describes one T cell receptor (beta chain). The antigen is undetermined. The same CDR3 is also encoded by other DNA sequences in this sample. This sample is drawn from a study of shared clonotypes between healthy human individuals. Findings and caveats of the study: Naive subsets generally exceeded memory subsets in estimated richness. Non-shared clonotypes were found to have lower generation probabilities than the clonotypes that were shared by all four of the sorted-subset donors. A few donors had 5% to 6% of their naive CD4 clonotypes in common.

Genomic DNA of each subset was evenly split across several immunoSEQ plates. Data came from immunoSEQ multiplex PCR; TCRdb stores just in-frame clones and leaves some out. The table records about 2.1 million clones, about 93% of them present only once. CD45RO-negative, CCR7-positively selected cells formed the naive CD8 fraction, excluding terminally differentiated effector memory CD45RA+ cells. The sequencing sample was made of naive CD8+ T cells from PBMCs. The TCR sequence derives from a man younger than 35 in good health. Some clones in this sample may be carry-over from other donors' samples.

The DNA for the CDR3 is TGTGCCAGCGGAGGGGGCGAGCAGTACTTC. The encoded protein is CASGGGEQYF. This chain joins TRBV27 and TRBJ2-7; D could derive from TRBD1 or TRBD2 (6 bases each). This CDR3 contains 10 residues. The V and J ends lost 8 bases and 6 bases respectively, with 8 bases between them. Germline V gene lookup returns CDR1 MNHEY and CDR2 SMNVEV (reference sequence).